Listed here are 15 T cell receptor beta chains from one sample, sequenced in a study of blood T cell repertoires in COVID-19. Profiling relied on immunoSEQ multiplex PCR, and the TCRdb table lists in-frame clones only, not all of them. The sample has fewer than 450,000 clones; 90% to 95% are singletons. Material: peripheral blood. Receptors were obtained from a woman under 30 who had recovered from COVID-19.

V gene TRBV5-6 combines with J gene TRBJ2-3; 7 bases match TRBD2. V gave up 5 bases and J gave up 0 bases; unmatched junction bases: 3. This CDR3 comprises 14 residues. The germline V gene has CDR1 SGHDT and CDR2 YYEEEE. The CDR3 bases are TGTGCCAGCAGTCGTAGCGGGAGCACAGATACGCAGTATTTT. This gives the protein CASSRSGSTDTQYF.

The CDR3 region is CASNPGLAGVGYEQYV. The DNA for the CDR3 is TGTGCCAGCAACCCAGGCCTAGCGGGAGTGGGGTACGAGCAGTACGTC. V is TRBV27 and J is TRBJ2-7; TRBD2 agrees at 10 bases. The CDR3 runs to 16 residues. V lost 7 bases to trimming and J lost 4 bases; unmatched junction nucleotides: 13. Germline values: CDR1 MNHEY, CDR2 SMNVEV (reference sequence).

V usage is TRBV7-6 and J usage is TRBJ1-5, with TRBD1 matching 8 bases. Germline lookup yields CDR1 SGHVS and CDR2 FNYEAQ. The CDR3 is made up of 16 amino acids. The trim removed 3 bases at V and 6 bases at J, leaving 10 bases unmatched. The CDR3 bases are TGTGCCAGCAGCTTGAGCCCAGGGGGCGCAGGTCAGCCCCAGCATTTT. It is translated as CASSLSPGGAGQPQHF.

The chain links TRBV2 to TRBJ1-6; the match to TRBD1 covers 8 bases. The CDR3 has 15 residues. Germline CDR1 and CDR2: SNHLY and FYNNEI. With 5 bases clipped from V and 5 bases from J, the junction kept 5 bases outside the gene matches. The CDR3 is CASSLDRGDNSPLHF. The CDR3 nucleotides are TGTGCCAGCAGTCTCGACAGGGGCGATAATTCACCCCTCCACTTT.

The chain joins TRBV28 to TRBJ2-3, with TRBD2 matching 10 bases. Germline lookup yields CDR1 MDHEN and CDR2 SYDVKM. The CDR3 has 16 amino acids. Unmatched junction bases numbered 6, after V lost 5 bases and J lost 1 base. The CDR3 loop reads CASSPWLAGGTDTQYF. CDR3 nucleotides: TGTGCCAGCAGTCCCTGGCTAGCGGGAGGCACAGATACGCAGTATTTT.

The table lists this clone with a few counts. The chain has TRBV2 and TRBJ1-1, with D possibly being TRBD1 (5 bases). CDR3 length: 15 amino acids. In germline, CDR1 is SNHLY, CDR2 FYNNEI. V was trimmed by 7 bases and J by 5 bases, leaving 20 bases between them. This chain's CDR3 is CASNFAGTLGTEAFF. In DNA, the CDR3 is TGTGCCAGCAACTTTGCGGGGACTTTGGGGACTGAAGCTTTCTTT.

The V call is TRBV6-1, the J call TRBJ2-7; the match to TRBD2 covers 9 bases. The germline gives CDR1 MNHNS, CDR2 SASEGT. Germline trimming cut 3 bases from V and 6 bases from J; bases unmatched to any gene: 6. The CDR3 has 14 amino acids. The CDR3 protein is CASSEIAGVFEQYV. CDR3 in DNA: TGTGCCAGCAGTGAGATAGCGGGAGTTTTCGAGCAGTACGTC.

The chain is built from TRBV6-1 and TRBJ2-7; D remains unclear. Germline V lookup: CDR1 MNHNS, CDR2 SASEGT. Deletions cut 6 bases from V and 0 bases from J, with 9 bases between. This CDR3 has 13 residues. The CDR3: CASSALSSYEQYV. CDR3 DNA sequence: TGTGCCAGCAGCGCTCTGAGCTCCTACGAGCAGTACGTC.

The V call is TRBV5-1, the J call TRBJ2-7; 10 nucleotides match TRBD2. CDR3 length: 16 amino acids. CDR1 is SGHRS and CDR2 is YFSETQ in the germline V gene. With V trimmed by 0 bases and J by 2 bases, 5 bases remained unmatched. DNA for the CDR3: TGCGCCAGCAGCTTGGCCCCTCTAGCGGGAGCCTACGAGCAGTACGTC. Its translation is CASSLAPLAGAYEQYV.

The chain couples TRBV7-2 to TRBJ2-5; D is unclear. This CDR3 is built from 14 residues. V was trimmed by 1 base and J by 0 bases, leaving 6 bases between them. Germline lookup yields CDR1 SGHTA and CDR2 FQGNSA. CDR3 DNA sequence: TGTGCCAGCAGCTTAGGGGCCAACCAAGAGACCCAGTACTTC. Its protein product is CASSLGANQETQYF. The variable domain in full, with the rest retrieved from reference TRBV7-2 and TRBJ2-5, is GAGVSQSPSNKVTEKGKDVELRCDPISGHTALYWYRQSLGQGLEFLIYFQGNSAPDKSGLPSDRFSAERTGGSVSTLTIQRTQQEDSAVYLCASSLGANQETQYFGPGTRLLVL.

CDR3 protein: CASTPRGISREKLFF. The DNA of the CDR3 is TGTGCCAGTACCCCTAGGGGTATAAGTAGAGAAAAACTGTTTTTT. The chain combines TRBV19 with TRBJ1-4; possible D gene TRBD1, 5 bases. Germline V lookup: CDR1 LNHDA, CDR2 SQIVND (reference sequence). The CDR3 totals 15 residues. Trimming stripped 7 bases from V and 8 bases from J, with 20 bases between. Using reference TRBV19 and TRBJ1-4 for the parts outside the CDR3, the full variable domain is DGGITQSPKYLFRKEGQNVTLSCEQNLNHDAMYWYRQDPGQGLRLIYYSQIVNDFQKGDIAEGYSVSREKKESFPLTVTSAQKNPTAFYLCASTPRGISREKLFFGSGTQLSVL.

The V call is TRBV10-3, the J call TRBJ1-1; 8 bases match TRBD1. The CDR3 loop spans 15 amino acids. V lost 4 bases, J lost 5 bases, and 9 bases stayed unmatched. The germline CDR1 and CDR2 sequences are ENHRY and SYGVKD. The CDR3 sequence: CAISGGRQGATEAFF. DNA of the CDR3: TGTGCCATCAGTGGGGGGCGCCAGGGGGCAACTGAAGCTTTCTTT.

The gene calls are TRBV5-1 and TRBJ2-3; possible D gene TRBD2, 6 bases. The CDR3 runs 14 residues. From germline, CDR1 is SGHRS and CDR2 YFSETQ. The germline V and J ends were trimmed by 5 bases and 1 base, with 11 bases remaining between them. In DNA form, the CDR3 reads TGCGCCAGCAGTGAGGGAGGTGGCACAGATACGCAGTATTTT. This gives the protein CASSEGGGTDTQYF. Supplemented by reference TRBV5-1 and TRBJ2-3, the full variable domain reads KAGVTQTPRYLIKTRGQQVTLSCSPISGHRSVSWYQQTPGQGLQFLFEYFSETQRNKGNFPGRFSGRQFSNSRSEMNVSTLELGDSALYLCASSEGGGTDTQYFGPGTRLTVL.

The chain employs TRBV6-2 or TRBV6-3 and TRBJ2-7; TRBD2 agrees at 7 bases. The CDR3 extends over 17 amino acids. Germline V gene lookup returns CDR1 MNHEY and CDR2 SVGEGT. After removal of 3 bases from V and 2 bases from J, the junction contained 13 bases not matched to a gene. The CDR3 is CASSYHSPSGHTYEQYV. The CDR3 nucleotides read TGTGCCAGCAGTTATCACTCGCCTAGCGGACATACCTACGAGCAGTACGTC.

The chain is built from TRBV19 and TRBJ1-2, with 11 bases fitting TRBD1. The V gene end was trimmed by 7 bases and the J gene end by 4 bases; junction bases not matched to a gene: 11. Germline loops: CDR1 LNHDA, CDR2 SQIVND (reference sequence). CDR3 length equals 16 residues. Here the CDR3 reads CASTHPGQGDTYGYTF. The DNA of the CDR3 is TGTGCCAGTACCCACCCGGGACAGGGGGATACCTATGGCTACACCTTC. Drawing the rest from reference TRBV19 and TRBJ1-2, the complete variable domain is DGGITQSPKYLFRKEGQNVTLSCEQNLNHDAMYWYRQDPGQGLRLIYYSQIVNDFQKGDIAEGYSVSREKKESFPLTVTSAQKNPTAFYLCASTHPGQGDTYGYTFGSGTRLTVV.